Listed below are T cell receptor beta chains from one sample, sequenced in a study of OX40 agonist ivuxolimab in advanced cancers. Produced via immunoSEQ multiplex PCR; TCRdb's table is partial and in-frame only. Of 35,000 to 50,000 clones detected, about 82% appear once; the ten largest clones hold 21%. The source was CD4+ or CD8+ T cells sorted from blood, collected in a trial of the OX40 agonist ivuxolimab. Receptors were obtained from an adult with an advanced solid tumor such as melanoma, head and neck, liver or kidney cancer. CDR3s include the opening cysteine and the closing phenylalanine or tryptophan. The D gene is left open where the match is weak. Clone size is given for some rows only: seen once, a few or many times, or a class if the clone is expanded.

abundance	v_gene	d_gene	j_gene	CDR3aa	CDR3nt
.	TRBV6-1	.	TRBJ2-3	CASSAGTRTDTQYF	TGTGCCAGCAGTGCGGGAACCCGCACAGATACGCAGTATTTT
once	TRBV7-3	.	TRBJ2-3	CASSLWARASTDTQYF	TGTGCCAGCAGCTTATGGGCCCGTGCTAGCACAGATACGCAGTATTTT
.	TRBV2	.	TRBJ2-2	CASSEKGAGELFF	TGTGCCAGCAGTGAAAAGGGGGCCGGGGAGCTGTTTTTT
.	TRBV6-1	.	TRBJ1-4	CASAEGGQHNEKLFF	TGTGCCAGCGCCGAAGGAGGACAGCATAATGAAAAACTGTTTTTT
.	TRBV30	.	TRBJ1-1	CASTSGGTGGTEAFF	TGTGCCTCTACCTCGGGGGGGACCGGGGGCACTGAAGCTTTCTTT
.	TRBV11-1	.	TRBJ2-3	CASSHDSSTDTQYF	TGTGCCAGCAGCCACGACAGTAGCACAGATACGCAGTATTTT
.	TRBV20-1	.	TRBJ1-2	CSASVIHGYTF	TGCAGTGCTAGTGTTATTCATGGCTACACCTTC
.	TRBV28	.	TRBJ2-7	CASSLDPRRAFYEQYF	TGTGCCAGCAGTTTGGATCCCCGCCGAGCCTTCTACGAGCAGTACTTC
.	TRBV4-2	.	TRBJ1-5	CASSPERNQPQHF	TGTGCCAGCAGCCCAGAGAGGAATCAGCCCCAGCATTTT
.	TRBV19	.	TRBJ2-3	CASSIRLLGGRGTDTQYF	TGTGCCAGTAGTATTCGCCTACTCGGGGGACGGGGCACAGATACGCAGTATTTT
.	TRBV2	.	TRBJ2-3	CASSVSALTDTQYF	TGTGCCAGCTCCGTGTCGGCGCTCACAGATACGCAGTATTTT
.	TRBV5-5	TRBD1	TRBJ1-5	CASSQEQGQGDQPQHF	TGTGCCAGCAGCCAAGAGCAAGGACAGGGCGATCAGCCCCAGCATTTT
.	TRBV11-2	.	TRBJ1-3	CASSYDISGNTIYF	TGTGCCAGCAGTTATGACATCTCTGGAAACACCATATATTTT
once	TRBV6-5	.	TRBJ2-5	CASSHGRSDLETQYF	TGTGCCAGCAGCCATGGAAGGTCGGATTTAGAGACCCAGTACTTC
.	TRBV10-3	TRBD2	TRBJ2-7	CAISESREGAYEQYF	TGTGCCATCAGTGAGTCGAGGGAGGGAGCCTACGAGCAGTACTTC
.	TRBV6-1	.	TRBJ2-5	CASIIIQGEETQYF	TGTGCCAGCATCATAATCCAGGGTGAAGAGACCCAGTACTTC
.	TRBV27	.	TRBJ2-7	CASKGEYSYEQYF	TGTGCCAGCAAAGGGGAATATTCCTACGAGCAGTACTTC
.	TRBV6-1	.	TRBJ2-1	CASRHLPGGDEQFF	TGTGCCAGCAGGCACTTACCTGGGGGCGATGAGCAGTTCTTC
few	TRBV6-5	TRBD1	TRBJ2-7	CASRPPGQNYEQYF	TGTGCCAGCAGGCCCCCGGGACAGAACTACGAGCAGTACTTC
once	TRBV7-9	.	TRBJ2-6	CAGALFESTGANVLTF	TGTGCCGGCGCACTTTTTGAGTCCACTGGGGCCAACGTCCTGACTTTC
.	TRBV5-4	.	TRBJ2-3	CASSGGVSSTDTQYF	TGTGCCAGCAGCGGCGGGGTGTCTAGCACAGATACGCAGTATTTT
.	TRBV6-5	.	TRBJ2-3	CASSYLGGETDTQYF	TGTGCCAGCAGTTACTTAGGTGGGGAGACAGATACGCAGTATTTT
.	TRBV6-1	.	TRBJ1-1	CASRQQTVLNTEAFF	TGTGCCAGCAGACAACAGACAGTTCTGAACACTGAAGCTTTCTTT
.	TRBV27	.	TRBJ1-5	CASRGGWSSNQPQHF	TGTGCCAGCAGGGGAGGTTGGAGTAGCAATCAGCCCCAGCATTTT
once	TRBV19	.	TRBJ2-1	CASSFLGGSSYNEQFF	TGTGCCAGTAGCTTCCTTGGCGGCAGCTCCTACAATGAGCAGTTCTTC
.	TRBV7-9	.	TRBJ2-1	CASSFGPLHTGNEQFF	TGTGCCAGCAGCTTCGGGCCACTTCATACGGGCAATGAGCAGTTCTTC
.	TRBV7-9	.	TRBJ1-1	CASSPPRGGYTEAFF	TGTGCCAGCAGCCCCCCGAGGGGTGGTTACACTGAAGCTTTCTTT
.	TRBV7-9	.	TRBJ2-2	CASSLSALRELFF	TGTGCCAGCAGCCTTAGTGCGTTGCGGGAGCTGTTTTTT
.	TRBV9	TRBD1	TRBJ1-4	CASNPGTGREKLFF	TGTGCCAGCAACCCCGGGACAGGGCGGGAAAAACTGTTTTTT